This note documents a single T cell receptor (beta chain) sequence. Its antigen is not identified. This entry belongs to a study of shared clonotypes between healthy human individuals. Across the whole study: Each donor contributed plates that comprised three CD4 naive, three CD4 memory, two CD8 naive and one CD8 memory. General observations from the study: It was the few donors that limited the genetic and exposure-history diversity represented.

CD45RO-negative, CCR7-positively selected cells formed the naive CD8 fraction, excluding terminally differentiated effector memory CD45RA+ cells. CDR3 length equals 18 residues. V was cut by 4 bases and J by 4 bases, with 25 bases left in between. Germline V gene sequence: CDR1 SGDLS, CDR2 YYNGEE. Sequenced by immunoSEQ multiplex PCR; TCRdb stores in-frame clones only, minus some. The table lists about 2 million clones, roughly 95% of them singletons. The material sequenced was naive CD8+ T cells sorted from blood. This chain links TRBV9 with TRBJ2-3; weak D call: TRBD1 (8 bases). The TCR comes from a young man in good health. The CDR3 sequence: CASSLNPNRGREADTQYF. The CDR3 DNA sequence: TGTGCCAGCAGCCTTAATCCAAACAGGGGGAGGGAGGCAGATACGCAGTATTTT.